This entry lists 12 T cell receptor beta chains sequenced from one sample in a study of blood T cell repertoires in COVID-19. Some clones are missing from TCRdb's copy, which holds only in-frame ones; the method was immunoSEQ multiplex PCR. The sample includes 120,000 to 150,000 clones, roughly 89% seen only once; the top ten take 0.9% to 0.95%. Sequencing input: peripheral blood. Every receptor here comes from a woman aged 45-65 years with acute or convalescent COVID-19.

The chain joins TRBV2 to TRBJ2-3; no clear D gene. The CDR3 has 14 residues. Germline CDR1 and CDR2: SNHLY and FYNNEI. Trimming removed 3 bases at V and 0 bases at J, with 7 bases between. For the CDR3, the DNA is TGTGCCAGCAGTGACTTGAGTAGCACAGATACGCAGTATTTT. This codes for CASSDLSSTDTQYF.

The chain employs TRBV5-1 and TRBJ2-3; 10 positions agree with TRBD2. Trimming took 2 bases from V and 4 from J; bases not matched to a gene: 7. Germline V gene lookup returns CDR1 SGHRS and CDR2 YFSETQ. The CDR3 spans 16 residues. Written as DNA, the CDR3 is TGCGCCAGCAGCTTTTTAACTAGCGGGAAGCCAGATACGCAGTATTTT. It specifies CASSFLTSGKPDTQYF.

This clone was detected a few times. The genes are TRBV6-5 and TRBJ2-3; D possibly corresponds to TRBD1 (6 bases). Trimming removed 8 bases at V and 8 bases at J, with 11 bases between. Germline CDR1 and CDR2: MNHEY and SVGAGI. There are 11 residues in the CDR3. As DNA, the CDR3 is TGTGCCAGCCACCGGGACACTACGCAGTATTTT. This sequence encodes CASHRDTTQYF.

V and J are TRBV11-2 and TRBJ2-5; D gene uncertain. The germline V gene has CDR1 SGHAT and CDR2 FQNNGV. The CDR3 consists of 13 residues. V was trimmed by 1 base and J by 1 base, leaving 4 bases between them. The CDR3 DNA follows: TGTGCCAGCAGCTTAGTTATCCAAGAGACCCAGTACTTC. Translating gives CASSLVIQETQYF.

This chain uses TRBV6-5 with TRBJ2-5; D remains unclear. CDR1 is MNHEY and CDR2 is SVGAGI in the germline V gene. V was shortened by 2 bases and J by 4 bases, with 8 bases between the two germline ends. The CDR3 loop spans 13 amino acids. The CDR3 nucleotides read TGTGCCAGCAGTTACGTTTTCGGAGAGACCCAGTACTTC. Its translation: CASSYVFGETQYF.

The V call is TRBV6-4, the J call TRBJ2-6, with D unclear. V shed 0 bases and J shed 0 bases, with 6 bases lying between them. Germline-derived CDR1 and CDR2 are MRHNA and SNTAGT. This CDR3 comprises 16 residues. CDR3 protein: CASSDSGFSGANVLTF. The CDR3 nucleotides read TGTGCCAGCAGTGACTCGGGCTTCTCTGGGGCCAACGTCCTGACTTTC.

This chain joins TRBV5-5 and TRBJ1-5; 8 bases are a match to TRBD1. CDR1 is SGHKS, CDR2 YYEKEE, per germline (reference sequence). V lost 4 bases to trimming and J lost 9 bases; unmatched junction nucleotides: 9. This CDR3 spans 14 amino acids. In DNA, the CDR3 is TGTGCCAGCAGCCTCGGACAGGGTGGGGGGCCCCAGCATTTT. This sequence encodes CASSLGQGGGPQHF.

V usage is TRBV18 and J usage is TRBJ2-1; TRBD1 is a possible D gene (5 bases). Trimming cost V 2 bases and J 0 bases, with 11 bases left between them. This CDR3 has 16 residues. Germline lookup yields CDR1 KGHSH and CDR2 LQKENI. The CDR3 loop is CASSPSQGSSYNEQFF. In DNA, the CDR3 is TGTGCCAGCTCACCATCCCAGGGTAGCTCCTACAATGAGCAGTTCTTC.

The CDR3 DNA reads as TGTGCCAGTAGTCCCCCAGTGGGGGGAGGCAATCAGCCCCAGCATTTT. It encodes CASSPPVGGGNQPQHF. V and J are TRBV19 and TRBJ1-5, with D perhaps TRBD1 (5 bases). V lost 5 bases and J lost 2, with 16 bases in between. The CDR3 spans 16 residues. Germline values: CDR1 LNHDA, CDR2 SQIVND (reference sequence).

V is TRBV19 and J is TRBJ1-2; 7 positions agree with TRBD1. V shed 4 bases and J 4 bases; nucleotides not matched to a gene: 18. The CDR3 length is 18 residues. Germline loops: CDR1 LNHDA, CDR2 SQIVND (reference sequence). The CDR3 coding sequence is TGTGCCAGTAGTAGTCGCGGGACAGCACCTCCGAAAGGCTATGGCTACACCTTC. Translating it yields CASSSRGTAPPKGYGYTF.

The gene calls are TRBV5-1 and TRBJ2-2, with 10 bases identical to TRBD2. There are 14 residues in the CDR3. Germline V gene sequence: CDR1 SGHRS, CDR2 YFSETQ. The junction had 1 base not matched to a gene; V was cut back by 7 bases and J by 1 base. The CDR3 DNA follows: TGCGCCAGCGGACTAGCGGTGAACACCGGGGAGCTGTTTTTT. Translated, it gives CASGLAVNTGELFF.

This chain connects TRBV5-6 to TRBJ2-2; 7 positions match TRBD1. There are 13 residues in the CDR3. Per germline, CDR1 SGHDT and CDR2 YYEEEE. The trim removed 5 bases at V and 6 bases at J, leaving 4 bases unmatched. CDR3 nucleotide sequence: TGTGCCAGCAGACAAACAGGGGCCGGGGAGCTGTTTTTT. It encodes CASRQTGAGELFF.